The clone carrying this T cell receptor (beta chain) was counted only a few times. Its cognate antigen is unknown. The data stem from a study of T cells after yellow fever vaccination. At the level of the study: Where fractions had low cell numbers, libraries were prepared from them with the SMART-Seq v4 Ultra Low Input RNA kit. Study-wide results and caveats: Compared with primary, the secondary response was weaker and peaked at day 5, not 15. Primary-vaccination clones mostly resurfaced post-booster (about 95% CD4, approximately 89% CD8). Across the CD4 and CD8 compartments, a small share of clonotypes was present in both.

Trimming took 5 bases from V and 6 from J; bases not matched to a gene: 6. The CDR3 sequence is 15 residues long. Germline V gene sequence: CDR1 MNHNS, CDR2 SASEGT. TCRdb fed the 5' RACE reads into MiXCR, producing one record per CDR3 protein. In the table there are around 600,000 distinct CDR3 sequences, around 12% of which are singletons. The rearrangement joins TRBV6-1 to TRBJ2-7, with 14 bases matching TRBD2. This specimen was PBMCs, taken on the day of the yellow fever booster vaccination. The receptor comes from a man under 40 who received the YFV17D yellow fever vaccine. CDR3 coding DNA: TGTGCCAGCAGTCGGACTAGCGGGAGGCAGGTCGAGCAGTACTTC. Amino acids: CASSRTSGRQVEQYF.